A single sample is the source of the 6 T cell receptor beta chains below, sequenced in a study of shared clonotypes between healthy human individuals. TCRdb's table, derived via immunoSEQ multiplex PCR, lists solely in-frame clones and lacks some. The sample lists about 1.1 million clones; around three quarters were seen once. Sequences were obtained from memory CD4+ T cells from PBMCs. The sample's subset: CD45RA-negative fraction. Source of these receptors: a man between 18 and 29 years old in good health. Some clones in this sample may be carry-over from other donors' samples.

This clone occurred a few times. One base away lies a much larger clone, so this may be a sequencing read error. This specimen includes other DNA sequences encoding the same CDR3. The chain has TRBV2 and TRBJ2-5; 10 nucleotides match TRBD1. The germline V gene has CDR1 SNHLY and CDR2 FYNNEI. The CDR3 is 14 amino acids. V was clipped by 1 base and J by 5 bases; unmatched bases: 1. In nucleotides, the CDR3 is TGTGCCAGCAGTGAAGGGACAGGGGGGGAGACCCAGTACTTC. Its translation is CASSEGTGGETQYF.

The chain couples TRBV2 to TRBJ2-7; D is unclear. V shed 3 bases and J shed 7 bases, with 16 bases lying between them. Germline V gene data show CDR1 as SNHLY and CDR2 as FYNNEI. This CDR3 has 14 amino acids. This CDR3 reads CASSDLGNQVEQYF. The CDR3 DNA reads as TGTGCCAGCAGTGATTTGGGGAATCAGGTAGAGCAGTACTTC.

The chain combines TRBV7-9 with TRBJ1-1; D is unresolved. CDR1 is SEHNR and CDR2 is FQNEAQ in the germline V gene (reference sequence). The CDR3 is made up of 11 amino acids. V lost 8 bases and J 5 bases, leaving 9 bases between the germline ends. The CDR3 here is CASRRETEAFF. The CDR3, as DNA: TGTGCCAGCCGGCGAGAGACTGAAGCTTTCTTT.

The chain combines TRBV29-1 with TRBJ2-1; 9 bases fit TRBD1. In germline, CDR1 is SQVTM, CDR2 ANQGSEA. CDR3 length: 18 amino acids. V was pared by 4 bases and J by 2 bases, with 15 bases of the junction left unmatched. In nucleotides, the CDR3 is TGCAGCGTTGCGGACAGGGGCCGACACGTAATAACCTACAATGAGCAGTTCTTC. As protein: CSVADRGRHVITYNEQFF.

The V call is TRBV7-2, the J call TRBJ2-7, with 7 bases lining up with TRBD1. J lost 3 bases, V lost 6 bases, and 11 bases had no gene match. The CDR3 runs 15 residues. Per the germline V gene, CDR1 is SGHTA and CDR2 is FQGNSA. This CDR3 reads CASSVRAGGLYEQYF. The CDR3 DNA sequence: TGTGCCAGCAGTGTTAGGGCAGGGGGTCTCTACGAGCAGTACTTC.

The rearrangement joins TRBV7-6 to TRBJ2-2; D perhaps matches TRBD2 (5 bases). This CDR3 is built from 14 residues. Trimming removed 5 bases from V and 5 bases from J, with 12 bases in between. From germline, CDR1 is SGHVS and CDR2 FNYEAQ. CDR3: CASSPLASTGELFF. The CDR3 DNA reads TGTGCCAGCAGCCCGCTAGCATCAACCGGGGAGCTGTTTTTT.